Below, one T cell receptor (beta chain) is given with its context. What it binds is not known. The data originate from a study of PD-1 blockade in classical Hodgkin lymphoma. The CDR3 is 13 residues long. Germline lookup yields CDR1 MDHEN and CDR2 SYDVKM. V was clipped by 6 bases and J by 2 bases, with 10 bases between them. Every patient experienced relapse after autologous stem cell transplantation, and brentuximab vedotin exposure varied. Study observations and caveats: Those achieving complete response showed baseline diversity like newly diagnosed patients.

This table comes from immunoSEQ multiplex PCR, and its TCRdb copy is limited to in-frame clones, with some not included. The sample lists tens of thousands of clones; around 70% were seen once. The rearrangement uses TRBV28 and TRBJ1-1; D remains unclear. The origin of this receptor is a human donor with classical Hodgkin lymphoma. Specimen: peripheral blood mononuclear cells (PBMCs), collected before the second cycle of nivolumab. The CDR3 bases are TGTGCCAGCAGATGGGAGGGTAACACTGAAGCTTTCTTT. It translates to CASRWEGNTEAFF.